What follows are 29 T cell receptor beta chains derived from one specimen sequenced in a study of T cell responses to AZD1222 COVID-19 vaccine. This table comes from immunoSEQ multiplex PCR, and its TCRdb copy is limited to in-frame clones, with some not included. This sample has about 69,000 clones, with about four fifths found just once. This sample comprised peripheral blood, obtained 28 days after the second AZD1222 dose. The receptors shown here come from an adult who received the AZD1222 COVID-19 vaccine.

This clone was counted a few times. The V call is TRBV2, the J call TRBJ2-7; 8 nucleotides match TRBD1. The trim removed 6 bases at V and 3 bases at J, leaving 10 bases unmatched. This CDR3 contains 15 residues. Looked up from germline, CDR1 is SNHLY and CDR2 is FYNNEI. DNA of the CDR3: TGTGCCAGCAGGGGCCGACAGGGGACAAACTACGAGCAGTACTTC. Amino acid sequence: CASRGRQGTNYEQYF.

The gene calls are TRBV11-2 and TRBJ2-5; D possibly corresponds to TRBD2 (5 bases). Germline CDR1 SGHAT, CDR2 FQNNGV. The ends were cut back, 1 base at V and 1 base at J, with 13 bases in the middle. This CDR3 is 16 amino acids long. Written as DNA, the CDR3 is TGTGCCAGCAGCTTAGCCGCCGCCGGAGGCCAAGAGACCCAGTACTTC. Translation gives CASSLAAAGGQETQYF. The full variable domain, completed using reference TRBV11-2 and TRBJ2-5, is EAGVAQSPRYKIIEKRQSVAFWCNPISGHATLYWYQQILGQGPKLLIQFQNNGVVDDSQLPKDRFSAERLKGVDSTLKIQPAKLEDSAVYLCASSLAAAGGQETQYFGPGTRLLVL.

This clone was seen a handful of times. This sequence joins TRBV2 and TRBJ1-2; D might be TRBD1 (6 bases). The germline V gene encodes CDR1 SNHLY and CDR2 FYNNEI. The CDR3 has 13 residues. Trimming shortened V by 7 bases and J by 7 bases, and 16 bases separated the two germline ends. In nucleotides, the CDR3 is TGTGCCAGCATAACACAGGGCTTGGGTGGCTACACCTTC. It is translated as CASITQGLGGYTF.

The V call is TRBV12-5, the J call TRBJ1-2; 12 bases align to TRBD1. The V gene's germline CDR1 is LGHNT and CDR2 FRNRAP. The length of the CDR3 is 13 residues. The V gene end was trimmed by 5 bases and the J gene end by 8 bases; junction bases not matched to a gene: 3. CDR3 DNA sequence: TGTGCTAGTGGTACCGGGACAGGGGGCGGCTACACCTTC. Its protein product is CASGTGTGGGYTF.

This chain uses TRBV7-9 with TRBJ1-2; TRBD1 agrees at 11 bases. V dropped 4 bases and J dropped 3; count of bases not matched to a gene: 4. CDR1 and CDR2 from the germline V gene are SEHNR and FQNEAQ (reference sequence). The CDR3 length is 15 residues. CDR3 bases: TGTGCCAGCAGCTCTGGGACAGGGGGAGACTATGGCTACACCTTC. Residues: CASSSGTGGDYGYTF.

The J gene is TRBJ2-3, the V gene TRBV6-2 or TRBV6-3, with D hard to call. The V and J ends lost 6 bases and 1 base respectively, with 17 bases between them. CDR1 MNHEY and CDR2 SVGEGT come from the germline V gene. The CDR3 runs 16 residues. The CDR3 DNA sequence: TGTGCCAGCAGCTCGGGTGCTGCGTTTGGCACAGATACGCAGTATTTT. Its protein is CASSSGAAFGTDTQYF.

This chain joins TRBV10-2 and TRBJ1-6; D is unresolved. The V gene lost 2 bases and the J gene lost 7 bases, with 12 bases spanning the gap. Germline-derived CDR1 and CDR2 are WSHSY and SAAADI. This CDR3 contains 15 residues. The CDR3 is CASSEGWRANSPLHF. Written as DNA, the CDR3 is TGCGCCAGCAGTGAGGGGTGGCGGGCCAATTCACCCCTCCACTTT.

CDR3 amino acids: CASRKTRDSAYEQYF. Here the CDR3 DNA reads TGTGCCAGCAGAAAAACCCGGGACAGCGCCTACGAGCAGTACTTC. The genes are TRBV21-1 and TRBJ2-7; the table's D call of TRBD1 was not tested on the DNA. TRBV21-1 is a pseudogene locus. This CDR3 comprises 15 residues.

The table lists this clone with a count of one. The V gene is TRBV3-1 (or the pseudogene TRBV3-2), the J gene TRBJ1-6; D unresolved. Germline CDR1 LGHDT, CDR2 YNNKEL (reference sequence). With 2 bases removed from V and 2 bases from J, the gap between germline ends came to 13 bases. CDR3 size: 17 residues. This chain's CDR3 is CASSQIIGGTYNSPLHF. Written as DNA, the CDR3 is TGTGCCAGCAGCCAAATTATCGGAGGCACCTATAATTCACCCCTCCACTTT.

V usage is TRBV7-3 and J usage is TRBJ2-1; 12 bases map to TRBD2. Germline assignment: CDR1 SGHTA and CDR2 FQGTGA. The length of the CDR3 is 16 residues. V was clipped by 2 bases and J by 5 bases; unmatched bases: 4. The CDR3 sequence: CASSLDLAGGNNEQFF. The CDR3 DNA reads as TGTGCCAGCAGCTTAGATCTAGCGGGGGGGAACAATGAGCAGTTCTTC.

The rearrangement joins TRBV3-1 (or the pseudogene TRBV3-2) to TRBJ1-1, with D maybe TRBD1 (5 bases). The germline V and J ends were trimmed by 4 bases and 5 bases, with 17 bases remaining between them. The CDR3 covers 15 residues. The germline V gene has CDR1 LGHDT and CDR2 YNNKEL (reference sequence). The CDR3 here is CASSPRQSESTEAFF. The CDR3 DNA reads TGTGCCAGCAGCCCGAGACAGTCCGAGTCGACTGAAGCTTTCTTT.

The V gene is TRBV30, the J gene TRBJ1-2, with unresolved D. The V end lost 1 base, the J end lost 8 bases, and 17 bases lay between the germline ends. The CDR3 is made up of 14 amino acids. The germline CDR1 and CDR2 sequences are GTSNPN and SVGIG (reference sequence). CDR3 DNA: TGTGCCTGGAGTGGCCGAGGGAGCCTCCTCGGCTACACCTTC. It encodes CAWSGRGSLLGYTF.

The chain links TRBV30 to TRBJ2-3; TRBD1 might be the D (5 bases). Germline-derived CDR1 and CDR2 are GTSNPN and SVGIG (reference sequence). The CDR3 loop spans 16 amino acids. V gave up 2 bases and J gave up 2 bases, with 17 bases separating them. The CDR3 region is CAWSPSLGRATDTQYF. Written as DNA, the CDR3 is TGTGCCTGGAGTCCCTCGTTGGGCAGGGCCACAGATACGCAGTATTTT. Based on the CDR3 plus reference TRBV30 and TRBJ2-3, the full variable domain is SQTIHQWPATLVQPVGSPLSLECTVEGTSNPNLYWYRQAAGRGLQLLFYSVGIGQISSEVPQNLSASRPQDRQFILSSKKLLLSDSGFYLCAWSPSLGRATDTQYFGPGTRLTVL.

This clone was observed once. The chain recombines TRBV18 with TRBJ1-5, with unresolved D. With 1 base removed from V and 7 bases from J, the gap between germline ends came to 14 bases. CDR1 is KGHSH and CDR2 is LQKENI in the germline V gene. The CDR3 has 15 residues. In nucleotides, the CDR3 is TGTGCCAGCTCACCACAGGGAACGGAAAGGCAGCCCCAGCATTTT. Translation: CASSPQGTERQPQHF.

A few counts support this clone. CDR3 sequence reads: CATSRDVKQGAGGLGLAKNIQYF. For the CDR3, the DNA is TGTGCCACCAGCAGAGATGTGAAACAGGGTGCGGGAGGGTTAGGATTAGCCAAAAACATTCAGTACTTC. The chain carries TRBV15 and TRBJ2-4; 9 bases align to TRBD2. The germline V gene has CDR1 LNHNV and CDR2 YYDKDF (reference sequence). The CDR3 has 23 residues. With 0 bases clipped from V and 0 bases from J, the junction kept 21 bases outside the gene matches.

This chain connects TRBV9 to TRBJ1-6; 7 bases are shared with TRBD1. The V gene's germline CDR1 is SGDLS and CDR2 YYNGEE. The CDR3 contains 16 residues. The J segment lost 7 bases and the V segment lost 4 bases, leaving 11 bases of the junction unmatched. The CDR3 DNA reads TGTGCCAGCAGCCCTAGCGGGGACAGTCGGAATTCACCCCTCCACTTT. Its protein product is CASSPSGDSRNSPLHF.

The CDR3 reads CSAGPGDGYTF. In nucleotides, the CDR3 is TGCAGTGCAGGCCCGGGTGATGGCTACACCTTC. The J gene is TRBJ1-2, the V gene TRBV20-1; no clear D gene. The CDR3 contains 11 residues. V was pared by 6 bases and J by 6 bases, with 11 bases between. Germline values: CDR1 DFQATT, CDR2 SNEGSKA (reference sequence).

The chain carries TRBV5-1 and TRBJ2-7; 11 bases line up with TRBD2. With 5 bases clipped from V and 5 bases from J, the junction kept 9 bases outside the gene matches. There are 15 residues in the CDR3. Germline V lookup: CDR1 SGHRS, CDR2 YFSETQ. Written as DNA, the CDR3 is TGCGCCAGCAGATTTACTAGCGGGGGTTTAAACGAGCAGTACTTC. This translates into CASRFTSGGLNEQYF.

The chain combines TRBV5-1 with TRBJ2-2; possibly TRBD1 for D (5 bases). The CDR3 consists of 14 residues. The germline V and J ends were trimmed by 3 bases and 6 bases, with 12 bases remaining between them. Germline CDR1 reads SGHRS; CDR2 reads YFSETQ. CDR3 nucleotides: TGCGCCAGCAGCTCGGACCCCAGGGCCGGGGAGCTGTTTTTT. It is translated as CASSSDPRAGELFF.

The rearrangement uses TRBV12-3 or TRBV12-4 and TRBJ1-2; 8 bases map to TRBD1. This CDR3 comprises 13 residues. V was clipped by 6 bases and J by 7 bases; unmatched bases: 7. The CDR3 DNA sequence: TGTGCCAGCAGCAACAGGGGGTTCGGTGGCTACACCTTC. Translating gives CASSNRGFGGYTF.

The chain links TRBV6-5 to TRBJ1-3, with D uncertain. V was pared by 6 bases and J by 12 bases, with 15 bases between. The length of the CDR3 is 12 residues. Germline V gene data show CDR1 as MNHEY and CDR2 as SVGAGI. CDR3 sequence (DNA): TGTGCCAGCAGAGACATGACCGAGTTCATATATTTT. Residues: CASRDMTEFIYF.

V gene TRBV28 combines with J gene TRBJ2-3; D is undetermined. CDR3 size: 14 residues. The germline CDR1 and CDR2 sequences are MDHEN and SYDVKM. Trimming removed 6 bases at V and 2 bases at J, with 12 bases between. CDR3 sequence reads: CASSIDGPTDTQYF. The CDR3 coding sequence is TGTGCCAGCAGCATCGACGGCCCCACAGATACGCAGTATTTT.

The count of this clone is one. The V gene is TRBV6-2 or TRBV6-3, the J gene TRBJ2-7; possibly TRBD1 for D (5 bases). Germline-derived CDR1 and CDR2 are MNHEY and SVGEGT. V lost 5 bases, J lost 5 bases, and 16 bases lay in between. The CDR3 runs to 14 residues. Here the CDR3 reads CASSTLALRDEQYF. In DNA form, the CDR3 reads TGTGCCAGCAGTACCTTGGCGCTCAGGGACGAGCAGTACTTC.

Turning to this clone: The sample contains more than one DNA sequence encoding this CDR3. This chain uses TRBV2 with TRBJ2-5; no definite D call. This CDR3 spans 11 amino acids. V was trimmed by 5 bases and J by 2 bases, leaving 3 bases between them. The V gene's germline CDR1 is SNHLY and CDR2 FYNNEI. This chain's CDR3 is CASSIQETQYF. CDR3 sequence (DNA): TGTGCCAGCAGTATACAAGAGACCCAGTACTTC.

About this clone itself: Other DNA sequences from this sample encode an identical CDR3 as well. This chain uses TRBV5-1 with TRBJ2-3; D gene ambiguous. V lost 4 bases and J lost 0, with 9 bases in between. CDR3 length equals 14 residues. Looked up from germline, CDR1 is SGHRS and CDR2 is YFSETQ. CDR3 bases: TGCGCCAGCAGCCTGCGTAGTAGCACAGATACGCAGTATTTT. It is translated as CASSLRSSTDTQYF.

The chain has TRBV6-4 and TRBJ2-5; perhaps D is TRBD1 or TRBD2 (6 bases each). Trimming pared 4 bases from V and 2 bases from J, leaving 14 bases between. Germline lookup yields CDR1 MRHNA and CDR2 SNTAGT. CDR3 length: 15 residues. The CDR3 protein is CASSAVAGTQETQYF. In nucleotides, the CDR3 is TGTGCCAGCAGTGCGGTGGCGGGGACACAAGAGACCCAGTACTTC.

This chain joins TRBV12-3 or TRBV12-4 and TRBJ1-6; D might be TRBD1 (6 bases). The CDR3 has 13 amino acids. Trimming shortened V by 2 bases and J by 9 bases, and 8 bases separated the two germline ends. Here the CDR3 reads CASSLRDTSPLHF. For the CDR3, the DNA is TGTGCCAGCAGTTTAAGGGACACTTCACCCCTCCACTTT.

This clone was observed a single time. The CDR3: CASSLAAGGKGNTIYF. CDR3 DNA sequence: TGCGCCAGCAGCTTGGCCGCAGGGGGAAAAGGAAACACCATATATTTT. The chain links TRBV5-1 to TRBJ1-3; 7 bases match TRBD1. The CDR3 extends over 16 amino acids. Germline loops: CDR1 SGHRS, CDR2 YFSETQ. J lost 4 bases, V lost 0 bases, and 7 bases had no gene match.

V is TRBV30 and J is TRBJ2-7, with D perhaps TRBD2 (6 bases). Germline lookup yields CDR1 GTSNPN and CDR2 SVGIG (reference sequence). This CDR3 comprises 17 residues. Trimming removed 0 bases from V and 7 bases from J, with 25 bases in between. The CDR3, as DNA: TGTGCCTGGAGTGTAGTTGGCCACGGGACTTTCTTATGGGAGCAGTACTTC. This codes for CAWSVVGHGTFLWEQYF.